The T cell receptor beta chain under discussion was sequenced for a study of cytomegalovirus exposure and HLA in healthy donors. Study-wide background: A data release that came early held 80 million to 95 million unique TCRs from HLA-typed donors. Out of around 360 genotyped donors, about 81% belonged to the Caucasian-associated ancestry cluster.

The study ran its PCR with 60 Vbeta and 13 Jbeta primers. This table comes from immunoSEQ multiplex PCR, and its TCRdb copy is limited to in-frame clones, with some not included. The sample's table shows 30,000 to 35,000 clones. With V trimmed by 4 bases and J by 2 bases, 0 bases remained unmatched. The length of the CDR3 is 13 residues. Germline V gene sequence: CDR1 MGHDK, CDR2 SYGVNS. The sequence was collected from a woman in her forties in good health and CMV-seropositive. V and J are TRBV25-1 and TRBJ2-7, with 9 positions matching TRBD2. The sequenced sample consisted of PBMCs. CDR3 sequence (DNA): TGTGCCAGCAGTGTAGCGGGAGCCTACGAGCAGTACTTC. Residues: CASSVAGAYEQYF.